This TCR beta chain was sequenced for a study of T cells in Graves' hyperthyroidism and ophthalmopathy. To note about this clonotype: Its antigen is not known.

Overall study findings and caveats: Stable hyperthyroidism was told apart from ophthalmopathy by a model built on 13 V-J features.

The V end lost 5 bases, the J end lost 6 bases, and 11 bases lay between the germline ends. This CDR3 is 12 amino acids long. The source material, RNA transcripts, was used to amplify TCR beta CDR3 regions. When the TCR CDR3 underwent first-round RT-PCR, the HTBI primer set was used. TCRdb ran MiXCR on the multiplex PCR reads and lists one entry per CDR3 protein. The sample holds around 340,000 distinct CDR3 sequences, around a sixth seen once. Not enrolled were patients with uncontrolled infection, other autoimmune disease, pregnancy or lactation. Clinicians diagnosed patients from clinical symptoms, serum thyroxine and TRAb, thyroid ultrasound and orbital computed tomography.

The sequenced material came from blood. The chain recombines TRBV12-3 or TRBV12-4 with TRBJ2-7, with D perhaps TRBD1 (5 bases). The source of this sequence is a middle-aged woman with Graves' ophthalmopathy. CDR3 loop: CASSTGSIEQYF. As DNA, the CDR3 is TGTGCCAGCAGTACAGGTTCGATCGAGCAGTACTTC.